What follows describes a single TCR beta chain. In its sample, this clonotype comes out as medium-sized (0.01 to 0.1%). Its antigen is not yet known. Base qualities are not at hand, and no much larger clone is one base apart. Libraries were made using UMI-ligation and nested PCR. To cover both TRBC1 and TRBC2, the beta constant-region primer consisted of an equimolar mix of two oligonucleotides. A single-stranded oligonucleotide containing the SP2 primer and a 12-nucleotide UMI was joined to the 3' end of the cDNA by T4 RNA ligase 1. The ligated cDNA went through four rounds of PCR with nested alpha and beta constant-region primers together with the SP2 primer. The ligation reaction was kept at 16 degrees C for roughly 19-24 hours. PCR2 was typically run as a SYBR Green qPCR and stopped at a predetermined threshold to prevent over-amplification. Apart from the first purification, every purification step used Agencourt AMPure XP magnetic beads. Library quantification was done by Qubit, followed by a TapeStation check on which the main peak was expected at around 650 bp. Pooled libraries were sequenced on an Illumina MiSeq with v2 2x251 paired-end kits, typically giving about 0.85-2 million reads per sample. Each sample was pooled at 3.5 to 4 nM, and about 4.5-8% PhiX was included to help cluster recognition. For the original study's pipeline: V and J genes were assigned to Demultiplexor-processed FASTQ reads by Decombinator through tag matching, with a single base-pair mismatch being allowed. UMIs were used by Collapsinator to correct both sequencing errors and frequency errors arising from PCR heterogeneity. TCRs were translated and CDR3s were extracted from the conserved cysteine to the FGXG phenylalanine by CDR3Translator, with non-productive sequences being flagged. Gini, Shannon entropy and inverse Simpson indices were calculated on repertoires subsampled to equal numbers of UMI-defined TCRs. Clonotype abundance distributions were fitted to a power law by maximum likelihood within the linear range. When run on a single naive CD8 sample, MIGEC and the pipeline yielded similar UMI counts, similar unique TCR numbers and similar clonal distributions. Repertoires were searched for some 7,000 CMV-associated CDR3 sequences compiled from VDJdb and a published dataset. TCRdb reworked the public reads: Q25 trimming with fastp, MiXCR clone assembly, productive beta chains retained. Identical CDR3 proteins give one entry, which carries the most common genes and DNA. V and J calls and clone size were set by TCRdb, not the authors. Counted in this sample were some 28,000 distinct CDR3 sequences; roughly a tenth of them appeared once. The top ten clonotypes cover about 15% of the sample.

The sample belongs to a study of naive and memory T cell subsets (dated by TCRdb to about 2017). A note on the overall study: An open-source, UMI-based TCR alpha and beta sequencing pipeline was applied to sorted naive and memory peripheral blood T cell subsets. The functional CMV T cell responses agreed completely with IgG serology results. RNA was DNase-treated and reverse transcribed with TCR constant-region primers, mostly using SuperScript III.

Ends trimmed: V by 0 bases, J by 7 bases; bases unmatched to a gene: 5. The germline V gene (reference sequence) specifies DFQATT as CDR1 and SNEGSKA as CDR2. There are 14 amino acids in the CDR3, from cysteine to phenylalanine inclusive. The kept DNA is CDR3 alone, 42 bases in frame from the first base. Separate amplification of TCR alpha and beta chain libraries was performed from the second PCR step onward. To determine each donor's CMV status, fresh PBMCs were stimulated overnight with CMV viral lysate, and IFNgamma production from CD4+ T cells was then assessed. Using Miltenyi beads, CD4 T cells were first positively selected, and CD8 T cells were then positively selected from the CD4-negative fraction. Cells stained for CD3, CD4, CD8, CD45RA, CD27 and a live/dead dye were sorted on a BD Aria II into four subsets by CD45RA and CD27. Effector memory cells were sorted as CD45RA-CD27-, whereas EMRA cells were sorted as CD45RA+CD27-. A few healthy volunteers provided blood, and each donor's sample was split into CD4 and CD8 T cells and then further divided into four differentiation subsets. Approximately 120 ml of peripheral blood was collected from each donor, and PBMC were isolated by Ficoll-Paque PLUS density-gradient centrifugation. The sorted cells were lysed in RLT buffer, after which RNA was extracted using a Qiagen RNeasy kit and kept at -80 degrees C.

Findings and caveats that apply to the study as a whole: The repertoire findings for the naive and memory subsets could not be validated against a ground truth because none was available. In both CD4 and CD8 cells, a rise in Gini index and a fall in Shannon and inverse Simpson diversity were observed from naive through CM, EM and EMRA. A clonotype was defined as a single alpha or beta chain sequence rather than as a paired alpha/beta receptor. Following error correction, more than 95% of naive TCR sequences occurred only once, which made naive abundance distributions much steeper than those of memory subsets. A power law was followed by TCR abundance, with an exponent that differed between naive and memory subsets but was consistent across the three individuals. RNA-based TCR counts may be influenced by expression changes linked to T cell activation and differentiation.

The chain employs TRBV20-1 and TRBJ2-2; 7 bases in the middle match TRBD1. This receptor was identified in a human donor in good health. The specimen was effector memory CD4+ T cells from blood. The cell subset or site label, read with the paper, signifies: effector memory, CD45RA- CD27-. In nucleotide form, the sequence is TGCAGTGCTAGAGAAGCAGGGGGAATCGGGGAGCTGTTTTTT. It translates as CSAREAGGIGELFF.